This T cell receptor (beta chain) is from a study of blood T cell repertoires in COVID-19 (dated by TCRdb to about 2020). In the study overall: Collaborator samples came from the United States, Italy and Spain and covered acute and convalescent phases of COVID-19. The material from the prospective study consisted of cDNA or gDNA derived from T cells, B-cell-depleted T cells, or PBMCs. Deeply sampled blood TCRbeta repertoires from subjects exposed to, actively infected with, or recovered from COVID-19 were included in the dataset. The repertoires were made available in a free public database intended to serve as a resource for research on the immune response to SARS-CoV-2. Samples were obtained from the ongoing ImmuneRACE study (first 160 participants) and from approximately 1,200 subjects provided by 6 global collaborators. Sample metadata almost always included a de-identified subject ID, COVID-19 status, age in years and sex. Where HLA class I and class II types were available, the types were taken from metadata supplied by the sample provider, not from assay-based typing. Results and caveats for the whole study, not just this receptor: The amount of clinical and demographic metadata varied by source and participant and was provided uncurated.

The collaborating institutions used their own protocols to collect whole blood in K2EDTA tubes. For TCRbeta analysis, collaborator samples were shipped as frozen whole blood, as isolated PBMCs, or as DNA extracted from either sample type. TCRbeta CDR3 regions were amplified from genomic DNA using the immunoSEQ Assay, a bias-controlled multiplex PCR. Concerning the study's data processing: Within the assay, amplification of reference gene primers was used to estimate how many nucleated cells each sample contained. To quantify the absolute abundance of each unique TCRbeta CDR3 rearrangement, sequence reads were collapsed and filtered. Productive Simpson clonality was computed per sample as the square root of Simpson's diversity index over productive rearrangements. The source is immuneACCESS, and TCRdb retained only in-frame sequences with V and J called. Part of the clones is not carried over; for the studies checked, unresolved V genes explain less than half of this, and the remainder is unexplained. Clonal size and the V and J genes are those of that table, whereas D and trimming came from the DNA. This sample comprises about 260,000 clones, 70% to 90% of them detected only once. The ten largest clones represent around 0.7% of the sample.

Concerning this clone itself: Its antigen is still unknown. No much larger clone is present one base from it, and per-base qualities are unavailable.

V is pruned by 4 bases and J by 7 bases, leaving 7 bases of the junction without a gene match. The germline V gene (reference sequence) provides CDR1 SGHAT and CDR2 FQDESV. From the cysteine through the phenylalanine, the CDR3 covers 15 amino acids. The sequence is cut down to CDR3 DNA, 45 bases in frame from base 1. The specimen was peripheral blood. The receptor was isolated from a human donor in a cohort sampled during active COVID-19. The chain is made from TRBV11-1 and TRBJ2-1; a stretch of 10 junction bases matches TRBD1. The DNA sequence is given as TGTGCCAGCAGCTCTGACAGGGGGCATGTGAATGAGCAGTTCTTC. Translated, this is CASSSDRGHVNEQFF.